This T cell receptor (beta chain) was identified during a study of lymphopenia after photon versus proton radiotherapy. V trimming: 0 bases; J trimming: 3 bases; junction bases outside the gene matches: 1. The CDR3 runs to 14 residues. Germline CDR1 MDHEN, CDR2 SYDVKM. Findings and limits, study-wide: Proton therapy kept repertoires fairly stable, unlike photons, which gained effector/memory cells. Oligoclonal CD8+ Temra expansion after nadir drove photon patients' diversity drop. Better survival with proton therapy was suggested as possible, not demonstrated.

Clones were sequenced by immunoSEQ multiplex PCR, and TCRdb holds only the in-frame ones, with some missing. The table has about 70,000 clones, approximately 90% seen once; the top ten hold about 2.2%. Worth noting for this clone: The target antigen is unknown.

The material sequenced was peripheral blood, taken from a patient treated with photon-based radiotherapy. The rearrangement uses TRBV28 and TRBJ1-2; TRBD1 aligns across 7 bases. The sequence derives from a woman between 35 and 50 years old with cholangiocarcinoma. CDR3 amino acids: CASSLWGTDYGYTF. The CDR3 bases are TGTGCCAGCAGTTTATGGGGGACAGACTATGGCTACACCTTC.